This T cell receptor beta chain was profiled in a study of human T cells and chemical hapten exposure. TCRdb re-analysed the RACE reads in MiXCR, keeping a single row per CDR3 protein. Here the sample spans some 190,000 distinct CDR3 sequences, around 20% being singletons. This sample's time point: patch test 1, 2 weeks after DPC sensitization. Treatment of the sample: therapeutic diphenylcyclopropenone sensitization with weekly scalp DPC. In this sample, this clonotype turned up a few times. Its ends do not fully match the called genes, so a read error is possible. In germline, CDR1 is DFQATT, CDR2 SNEGSKA (reference sequence). CDR3 length equals 14 residues.

The receptor was derived from a woman aged 45-59 years with alopecia areata. Some clones in this sample may be carry-over from other donors' samples. Sample: whole blood, taken in connection with sensitization to the hapten diphenylcyclopropenone (DPC). The chain combines TRBV20-1 with TRBJ1-5; perhaps TRBD1 as D (5 bases). The CDR3 region has the DNA TGCAGTGCTGGAGATTGGGGCCCAAATCAGCCCCAGCATTTT. Its protein product is CSAGDWGPNQPQHF.